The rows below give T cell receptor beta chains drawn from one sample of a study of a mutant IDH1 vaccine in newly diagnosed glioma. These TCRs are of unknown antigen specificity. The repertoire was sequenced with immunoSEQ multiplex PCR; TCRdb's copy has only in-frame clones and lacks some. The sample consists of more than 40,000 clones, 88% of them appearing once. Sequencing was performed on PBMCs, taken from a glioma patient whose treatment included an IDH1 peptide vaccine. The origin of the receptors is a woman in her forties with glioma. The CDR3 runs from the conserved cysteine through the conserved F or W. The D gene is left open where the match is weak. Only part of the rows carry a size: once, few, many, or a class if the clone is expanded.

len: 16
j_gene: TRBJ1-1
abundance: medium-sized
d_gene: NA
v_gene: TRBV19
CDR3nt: TGTGCCAGTAGTTCTGAGAGAAGGGATTCGAACACTGAAGCTTTCTTT
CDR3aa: CASSSERRDSNTEAFF

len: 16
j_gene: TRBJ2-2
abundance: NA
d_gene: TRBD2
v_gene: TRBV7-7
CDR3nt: TGTGCTAGCAGCTTAGGGTCTAGCGGGGCCACCGGGGAGCTGTTTTTT
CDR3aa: CASSLGSSGATGELFF

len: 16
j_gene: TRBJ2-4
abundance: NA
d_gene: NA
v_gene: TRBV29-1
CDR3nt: TGCAGCGTTGTCCAGCTGGGAAATCTAGCCAAAAACATTCAGTACTTC
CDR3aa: CSVVQLGNLAKNIQYF

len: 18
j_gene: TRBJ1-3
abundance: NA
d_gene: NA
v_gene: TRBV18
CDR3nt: TGTGCCAGCTCCCTCACCGGGAGCGGAGGAGTCTCTGGAAACACCATATATTTT
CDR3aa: CASSLTGSGGVSGNTIYF

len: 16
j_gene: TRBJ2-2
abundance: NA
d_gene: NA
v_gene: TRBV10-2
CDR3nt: TGCGCCAGCAGTGAGTCGGGCAGGACGAACACCGGGGAGCTGTTTTTT
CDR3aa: CASSESGRTNTGELFF

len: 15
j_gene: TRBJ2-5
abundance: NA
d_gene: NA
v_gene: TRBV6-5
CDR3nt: TGTGCCAGCAGTTACGGGAGCCCCAGCCGAGAGACCCAGTACTTC
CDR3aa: CASSYGSPSRETQYF

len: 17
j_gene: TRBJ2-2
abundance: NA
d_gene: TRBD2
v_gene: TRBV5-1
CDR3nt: TGCGCTAGCAGCTCCGGGACTAGCGGGTCCTTCACCGGGGAGCTGTTTTTT
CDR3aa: CASSSGTSGSFTGELFF

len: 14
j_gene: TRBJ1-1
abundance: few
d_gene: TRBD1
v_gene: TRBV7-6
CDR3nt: TGTGCCAGCAGTCATCAGGGGGAAAGCACTGAAGCTTTCTTT
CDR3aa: CASSHQGESTEAFF

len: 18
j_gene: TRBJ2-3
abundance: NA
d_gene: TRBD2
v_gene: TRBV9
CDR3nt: TGTGCCAGCAGCGCGGACTCGGGGACTAGCGGGAGGACAGATACGCAGTATTTT
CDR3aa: CASSADSGTSGRTDTQYF

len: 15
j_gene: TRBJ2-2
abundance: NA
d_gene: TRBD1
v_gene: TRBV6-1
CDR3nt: TGTGCCAGCAATAGCCCGGGACAGTTAACCGGGGAGCTGTTTTTT
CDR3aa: CASNSPGQLTGELFF

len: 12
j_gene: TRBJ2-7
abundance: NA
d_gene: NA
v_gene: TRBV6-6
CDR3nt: TGTGCCAGCAACAGCGGGTCCTACGAGCAGTACTTC
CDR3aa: CASNSGSYEQYF

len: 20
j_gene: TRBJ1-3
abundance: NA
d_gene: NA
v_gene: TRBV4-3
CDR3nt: TGCGCCAGCAGCCAAGATATCGCAGGGGTTGGGGTCTTCTCTGGAAACACCATATATTTT
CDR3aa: CASSQDIAGVGVFSGNTIYF

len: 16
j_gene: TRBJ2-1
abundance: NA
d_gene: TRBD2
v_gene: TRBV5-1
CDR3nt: TGCGCCAGCAGCATGTTGCTAGCGGGGATGGGCAATGAGCAGTTCTTC
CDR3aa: CASSMLLAGMGNEQFF

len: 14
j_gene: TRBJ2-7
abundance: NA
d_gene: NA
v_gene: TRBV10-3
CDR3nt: TGTGCCATCAGTGAGCGCCAGGGGGGGTACGAGCAGTACTTC
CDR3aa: CAISERQGGYEQYF

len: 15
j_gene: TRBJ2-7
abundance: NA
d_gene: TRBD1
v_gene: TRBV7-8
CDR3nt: TGTGCCAGCAGCTTAGTTGGGACAGCCTCCTACGAGCAGTACTTC
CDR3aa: CASSLVGTASYEQYF

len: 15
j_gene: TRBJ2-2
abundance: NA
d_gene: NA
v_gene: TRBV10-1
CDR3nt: TGCGCCAGCAGTGAGTCACGGGAGCACACCGGGGAGCTGTTTTTT
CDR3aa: CASSESREHTGELFF

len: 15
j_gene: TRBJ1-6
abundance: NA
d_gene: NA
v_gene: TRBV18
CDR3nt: TGTGCCAGCTCACCTACAGCCGCAGAAGGTTCACCCCTCCACTTT
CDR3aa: CASSPTAAEGSPLHF

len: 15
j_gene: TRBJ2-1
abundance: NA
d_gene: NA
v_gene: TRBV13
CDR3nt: TGTGCCAGCAGCTCTGACCTCGTTTACGGCAGTAAGCAGTTCTTC
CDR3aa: CASSSDLVYGSKQFF

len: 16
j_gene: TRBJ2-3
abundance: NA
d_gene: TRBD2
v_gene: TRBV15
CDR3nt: TGTGCCACCAGCAGAGGGACTAGCGGGAGTTCAGATACGCAGTATTTT
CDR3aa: CATSRGTSGSSDTQYF

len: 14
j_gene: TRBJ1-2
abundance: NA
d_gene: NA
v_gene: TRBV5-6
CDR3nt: TGTGCCAGCAGCCGAAAGGGGGAGCTCTATGGCTACACCTTC
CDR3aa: CASSRKGELYGYTF

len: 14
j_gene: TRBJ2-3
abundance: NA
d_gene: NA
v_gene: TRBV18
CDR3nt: TGTGCCAGCTCTGGGACGCCGAGCACAGATACGCAGTATTTT
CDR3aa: CASSGTPSTDTQYF

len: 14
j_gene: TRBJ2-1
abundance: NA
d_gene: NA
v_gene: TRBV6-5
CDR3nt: TGTGCCAGCACCTGGTCGGGCTCCTACAATGAGCAGTTCTTC
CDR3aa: CASTWSGSYNEQFF

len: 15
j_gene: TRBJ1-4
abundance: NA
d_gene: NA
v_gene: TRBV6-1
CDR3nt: TGTGCCAGCAGTGGGGGGCCCGCCCGGGATGAAAAACTGTTTTTT
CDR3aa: CASSGGPARDEKLFF

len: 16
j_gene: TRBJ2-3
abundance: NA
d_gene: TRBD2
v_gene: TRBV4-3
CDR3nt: TGCGCCAGCAGCCGGAATATCGGGGGGGGCACAGATACGCAGTATTTT
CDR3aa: CASSRNIGGGTDTQYF

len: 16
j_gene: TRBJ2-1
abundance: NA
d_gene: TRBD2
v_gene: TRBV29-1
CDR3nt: TGCAGCGTTGAAGGAGGACTAGCGGGAGGGCATGGTGAGCAGTTCTTC
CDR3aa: CSVEGGLAGGHGEQFF

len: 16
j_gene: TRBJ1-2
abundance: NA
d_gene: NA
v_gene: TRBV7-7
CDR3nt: TGTGCTAGCCGGCTCCCCCCCTTCGGGGATCAGTATGGCTACACCTTC
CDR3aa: CASRLPPFGDQYGYTF

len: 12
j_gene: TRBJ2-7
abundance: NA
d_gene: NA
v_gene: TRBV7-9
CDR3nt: TGTGCCAGCAGCTTAGTCTCGTACGAGCAGTACTTC
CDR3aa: CASSLVSYEQYF

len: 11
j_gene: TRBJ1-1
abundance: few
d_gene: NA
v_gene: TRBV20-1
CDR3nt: TGCAGTGCTAGGGGGAGGGATGAAGCTTTCTTT
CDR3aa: CSARGRDEAFF

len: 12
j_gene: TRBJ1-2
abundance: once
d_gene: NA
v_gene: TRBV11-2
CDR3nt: TGTGCCAGCAGTTACATTGGCTATGGCTACACCTTC
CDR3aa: CASSYIGYGYTF

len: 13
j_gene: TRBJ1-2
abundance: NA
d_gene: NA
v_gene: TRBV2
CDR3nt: TGTGCCAGCAGGGGCCGGACAGCTTATGGCTACACCTTC
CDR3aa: CASRGRTAYGYTF

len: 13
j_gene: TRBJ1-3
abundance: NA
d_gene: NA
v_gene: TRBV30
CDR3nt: TGTGCCTGGAGCAGCGACTCTGGAAACACCATATATTTT
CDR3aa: CAWSSDSGNTIYF

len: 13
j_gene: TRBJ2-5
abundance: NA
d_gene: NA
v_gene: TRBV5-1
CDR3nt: TGCGCCAGCAGCTTGCAGGGCGAGGAGACCCAGTACTTC
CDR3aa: CASSLQGEETQYF

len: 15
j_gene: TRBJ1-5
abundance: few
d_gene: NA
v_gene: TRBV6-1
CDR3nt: TGTGCCAGCAGTGAAGCAGGGGGGCTCAATCAGCCCCAGCATTTT
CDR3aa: CASSEAGGLNQPQHF

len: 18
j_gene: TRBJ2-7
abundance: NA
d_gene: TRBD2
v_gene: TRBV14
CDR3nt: TGTGCCAGCAGCCTCGGGACTAGCGGGAGGGTTGTTGACTACGAGCAGTACTTC
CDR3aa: CASSLGTSGRVVDYEQYF

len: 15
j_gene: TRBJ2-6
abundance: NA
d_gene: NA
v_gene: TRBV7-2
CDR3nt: TGTGCCAGCAGCTTACGCGTCTCTGGGGCCAACGTCCTGACTTTC
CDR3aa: CASSLRVSGANVLTF

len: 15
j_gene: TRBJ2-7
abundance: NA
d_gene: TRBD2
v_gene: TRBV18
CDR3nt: TGTGCCAGCTCACTAGCGGGAACCCGACTCTACGAGCAGTACTTC
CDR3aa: CASSLAGTRLYEQYF

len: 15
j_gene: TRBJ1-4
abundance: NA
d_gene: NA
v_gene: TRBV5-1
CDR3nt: TGCGCCAGCAGCCCCCTCCAGGCTGAATATGAAAAACTGTTTTTT
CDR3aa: CASSPLQAEYEKLFF

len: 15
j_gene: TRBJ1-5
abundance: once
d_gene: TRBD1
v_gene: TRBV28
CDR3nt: TGTGCCAGCAGTTTACCAGACAGGGTTGGTCAGCCCCAGCATTTT
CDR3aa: CASSLPDRVGQPQHF

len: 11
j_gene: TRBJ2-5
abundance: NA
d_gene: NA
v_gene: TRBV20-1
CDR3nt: TGCAGTGCTCCCCGTGGGGAGACCCAGTACTTC
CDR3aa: CSAPRGETQYF

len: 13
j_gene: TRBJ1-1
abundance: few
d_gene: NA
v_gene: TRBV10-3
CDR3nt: TGTGCCATCAGTGAGTCTCTTGGCAGTCGGGCTTTCTTT
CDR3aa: CAISESLGSRAFF

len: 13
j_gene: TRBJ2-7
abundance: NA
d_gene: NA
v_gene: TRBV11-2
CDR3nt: TGTGCCAGCAGCTTAGGGCCAGGATACGAGCAGTACTTC
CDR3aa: CASSLGPGYEQYF

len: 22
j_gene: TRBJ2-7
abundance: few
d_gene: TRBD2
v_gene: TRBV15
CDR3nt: TGTGCCACCAGCAGAGAACCCGGGTGGGGGGGGAGGGCCCCTCTACTGACCTACGAGCAGTACTTC
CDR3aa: CATSREPGWGGRAPLLTYEQYF

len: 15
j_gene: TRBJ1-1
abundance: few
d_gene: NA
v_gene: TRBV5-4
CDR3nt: TGTGCCAGCAGCTTGGGGTCGCCAGAGAACACTGAAGCTTTCTTT
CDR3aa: CASSLGSPENTEAFF

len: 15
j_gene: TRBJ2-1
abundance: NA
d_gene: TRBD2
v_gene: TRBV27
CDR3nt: TGTGCCAGCTCCAGACTAGCGGACTCCTACAATGAGCAGTTCTTC
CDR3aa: CASSRLADSYNEQFF

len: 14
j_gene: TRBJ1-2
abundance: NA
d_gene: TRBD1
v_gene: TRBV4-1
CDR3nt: TGCGCCAGCAGCCAGGACCAGGGGGTCTATGGCTACACCTTC
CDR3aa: CASSQDQGVYGYTF

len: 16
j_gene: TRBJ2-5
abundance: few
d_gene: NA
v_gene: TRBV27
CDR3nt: TGTGCCAGCAGTTCCTCCCTAGCGCTAAGGGTGGAGACCCAGTACTTC
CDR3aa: CASSSSLALRVETQYF

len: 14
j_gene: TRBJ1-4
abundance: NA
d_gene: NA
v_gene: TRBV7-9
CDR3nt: TGTGCCAGCAGCTTGAGGCAGGGTGATGAAAAACTGTTTTTT
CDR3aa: CASSLRQGDEKLFF

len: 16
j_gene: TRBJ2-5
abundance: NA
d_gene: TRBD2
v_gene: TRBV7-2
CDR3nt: TGTGCCAGCAGCCCAACCGGCCAACTAGCGTGGGAGACCCAGTACTTC
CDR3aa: CASSPTGQLAWETQYF

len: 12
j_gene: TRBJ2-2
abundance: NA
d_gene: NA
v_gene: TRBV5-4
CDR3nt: TGTGCCAGTGGTTCGGAGTCCGGGGAGCTGTTTTTT
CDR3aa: CASGSESGELFF

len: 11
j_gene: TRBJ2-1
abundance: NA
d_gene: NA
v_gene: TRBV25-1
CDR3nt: TGTGCCAGCAGTACATCCACGGAGCAGTTCTTC
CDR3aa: CASSTSTEQFF